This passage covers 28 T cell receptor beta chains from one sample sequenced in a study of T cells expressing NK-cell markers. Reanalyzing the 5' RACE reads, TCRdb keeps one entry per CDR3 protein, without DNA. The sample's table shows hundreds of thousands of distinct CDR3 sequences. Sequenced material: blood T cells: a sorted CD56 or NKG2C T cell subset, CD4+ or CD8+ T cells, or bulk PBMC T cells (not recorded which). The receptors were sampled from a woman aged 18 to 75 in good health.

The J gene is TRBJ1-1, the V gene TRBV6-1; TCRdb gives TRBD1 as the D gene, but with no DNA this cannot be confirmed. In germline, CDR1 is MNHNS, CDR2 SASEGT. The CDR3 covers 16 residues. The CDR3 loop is CASSRHHLTGITEAFF.

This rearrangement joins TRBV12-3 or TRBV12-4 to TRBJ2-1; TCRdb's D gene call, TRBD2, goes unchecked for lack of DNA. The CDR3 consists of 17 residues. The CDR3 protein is CASSLTLGVSGGPGQFF.

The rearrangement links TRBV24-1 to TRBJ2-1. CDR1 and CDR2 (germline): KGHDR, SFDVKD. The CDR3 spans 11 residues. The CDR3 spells CATSDQIEQFF.

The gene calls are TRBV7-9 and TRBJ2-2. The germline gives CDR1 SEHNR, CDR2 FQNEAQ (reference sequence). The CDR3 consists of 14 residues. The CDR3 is CASSLAGATGELFF. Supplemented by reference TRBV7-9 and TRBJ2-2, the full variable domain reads DTGVSQNPRHKITKRGQNVTFRCDPISEHNRLYWYRQTLGQGPEFLTYFQNEAQLEKSRLLSDRFSAERPKGSFSTLEIQRTEQGDSAMYLCASSLAGATGELFFGEGSRLTVL.

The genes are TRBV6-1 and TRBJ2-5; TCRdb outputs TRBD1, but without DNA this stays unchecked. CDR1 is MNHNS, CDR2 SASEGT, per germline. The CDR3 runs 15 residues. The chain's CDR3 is CASGVSWGSQETLYF.

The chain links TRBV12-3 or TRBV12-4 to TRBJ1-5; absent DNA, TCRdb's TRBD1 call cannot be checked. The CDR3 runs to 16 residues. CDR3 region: CASSLGTVLSNQPQHF.

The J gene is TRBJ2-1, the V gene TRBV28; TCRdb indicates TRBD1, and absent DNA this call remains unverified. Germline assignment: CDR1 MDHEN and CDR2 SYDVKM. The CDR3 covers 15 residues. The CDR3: CASSPRGGVHNEQFF.

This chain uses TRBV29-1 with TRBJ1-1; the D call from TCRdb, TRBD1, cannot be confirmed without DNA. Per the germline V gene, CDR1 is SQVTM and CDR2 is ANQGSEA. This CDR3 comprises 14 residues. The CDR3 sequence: CSGRRGIMNTEAFF.

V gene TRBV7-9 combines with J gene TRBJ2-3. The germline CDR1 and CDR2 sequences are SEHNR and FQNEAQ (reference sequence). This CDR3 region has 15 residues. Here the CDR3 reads CASSLTSASTDTQYF.

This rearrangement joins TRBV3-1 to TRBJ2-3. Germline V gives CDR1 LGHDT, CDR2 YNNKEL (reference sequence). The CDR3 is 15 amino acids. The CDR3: CASSPRQASTDTQYF.

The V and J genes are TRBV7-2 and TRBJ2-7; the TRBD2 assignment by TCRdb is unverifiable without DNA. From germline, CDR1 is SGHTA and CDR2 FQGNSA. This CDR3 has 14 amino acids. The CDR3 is CASSLKRASYEQYF.

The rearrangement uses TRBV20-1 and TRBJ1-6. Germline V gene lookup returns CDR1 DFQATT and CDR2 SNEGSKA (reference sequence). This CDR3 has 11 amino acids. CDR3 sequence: CSARRNSPLHF.

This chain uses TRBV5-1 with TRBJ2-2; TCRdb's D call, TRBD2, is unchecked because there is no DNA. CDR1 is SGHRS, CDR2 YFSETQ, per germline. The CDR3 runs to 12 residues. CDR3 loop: CASSRSVGELFF. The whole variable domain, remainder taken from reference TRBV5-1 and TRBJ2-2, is KAGVTQTPRYLIKTRGQQVTLSCSPISGHRSVSWYQQTPGQGLQFLFEYFSETQRNKGNFPGRFSGRQFSNSRSEMNVSTLELGDSALYLCASSRSVGELFFGEGSRLTVL.

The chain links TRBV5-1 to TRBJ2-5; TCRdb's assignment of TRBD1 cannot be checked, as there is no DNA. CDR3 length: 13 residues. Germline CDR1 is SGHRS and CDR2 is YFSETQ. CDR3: CASSRDRGGTQYF.

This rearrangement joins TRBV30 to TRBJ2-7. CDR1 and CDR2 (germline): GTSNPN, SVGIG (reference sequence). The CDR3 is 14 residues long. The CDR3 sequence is CACHPSGRLDEQYF.

The CDR3 spells CASSPAPTWREGSYNEQFF. This chain joins TRBV12-3 or TRBV12-4 and TRBJ2-1; the TRBD2 assignment by TCRdb is unverifiable without DNA. This CDR3 has 19 amino acids.

The CDR3 is CASSPLGAQHLNEQFF. The gene calls are TRBV18 and TRBJ2-1. CDR1 is KGHSH and CDR2 is LQKENI in the germline V gene. This CDR3 has 16 amino acids.

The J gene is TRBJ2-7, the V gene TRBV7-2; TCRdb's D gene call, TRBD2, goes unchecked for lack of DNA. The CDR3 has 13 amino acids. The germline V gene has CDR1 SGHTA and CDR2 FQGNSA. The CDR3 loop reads CASRRAGGYEQYF.

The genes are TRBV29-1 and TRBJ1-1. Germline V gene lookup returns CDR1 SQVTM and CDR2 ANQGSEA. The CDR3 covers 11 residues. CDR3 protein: CSATLNTEAFF.

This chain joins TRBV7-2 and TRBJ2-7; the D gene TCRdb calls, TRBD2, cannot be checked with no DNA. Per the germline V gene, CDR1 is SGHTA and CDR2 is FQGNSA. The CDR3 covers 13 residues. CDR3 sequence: CASRNSGTYEQYF. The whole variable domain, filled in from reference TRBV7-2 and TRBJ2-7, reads GAGVSQSPSNKVTEKGKDVELRCDPISGHTALYWYRQSLGQGLEFLIYFQGNSAPDKSGLPSDRFSAERTGGSVSTLTIQRTQQEDSAVYLCASRNSGTYEQYFGPGTRLTVT.

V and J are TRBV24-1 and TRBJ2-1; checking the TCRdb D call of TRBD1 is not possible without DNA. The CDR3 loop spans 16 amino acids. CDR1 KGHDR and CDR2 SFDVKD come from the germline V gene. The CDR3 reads CATSDPDRPSYNEQFF.

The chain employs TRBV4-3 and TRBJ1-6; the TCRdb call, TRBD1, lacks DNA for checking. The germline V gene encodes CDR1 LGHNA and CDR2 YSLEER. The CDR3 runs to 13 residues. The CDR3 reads CASSHPGVSPLHF.

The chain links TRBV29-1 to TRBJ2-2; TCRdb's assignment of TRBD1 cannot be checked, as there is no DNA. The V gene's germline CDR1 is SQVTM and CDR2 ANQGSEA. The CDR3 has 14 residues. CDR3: CSVSGTNLGGELFF.

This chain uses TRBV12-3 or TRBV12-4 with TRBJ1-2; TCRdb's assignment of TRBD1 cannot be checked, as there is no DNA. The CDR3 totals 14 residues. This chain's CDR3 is CASRDRQGIYGYTF.

CDR3: CASSRQGSNSPLHF. The chain couples TRBV12-3 or TRBV12-4 to TRBJ1-6; there is no DNA to check the TCRdb D call of TRBD1. There are 14 residues in the CDR3.

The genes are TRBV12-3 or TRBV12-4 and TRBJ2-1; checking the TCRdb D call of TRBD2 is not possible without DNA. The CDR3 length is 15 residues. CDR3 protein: CASSLGPLPYGEQFF.

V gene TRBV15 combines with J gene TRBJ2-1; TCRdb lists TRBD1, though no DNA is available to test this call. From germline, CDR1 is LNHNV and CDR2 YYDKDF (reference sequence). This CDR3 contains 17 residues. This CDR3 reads CATSRDPPDRAYNEQFF.

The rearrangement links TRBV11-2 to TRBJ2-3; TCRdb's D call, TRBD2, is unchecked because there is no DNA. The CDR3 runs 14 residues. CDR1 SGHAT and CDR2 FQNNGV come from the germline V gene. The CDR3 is CASSPPGRIGTQYF.